What follows describes a single T cell receptor beta chain. These data originate in a study of blood T cell repertoires in COVID-19. As handled by the study authors: Amplification with reference gene primers provided the estimates of nucleated cell counts. Some clones are missing from TCRdb's copy, which holds only in-frame ones; the method was immunoSEQ multiplex PCR. Clone size and V and J calls were adopted from that table, with D and trimming inferred from the DNA. Seen here are 350,000 to 400,000 clones, around 89% observed once, and the top ten hold about 6.5%. CDR3 length equals 13 residues. Trimming took off 3 bases at V and 6 bases at J, with 11 bases between the two ends. Germline values: CDR1 SGHTA, CDR2 FQGNSA.

V usage is TRBV7-2 and J usage is TRBJ1-2, with D possibly being TRBD1 (5 bases). The origin of this receptor is a man aged 18 to 35 with active or convalescent COVID-19. The sequencing input was peripheral blood. This chain's CDR3 is CASSFVQGDGYTF. DNA of the CDR3: TGTGCCAGCAGCTTCGTCCAGGGCGATGGCTACACCTTC.